These T cell receptor beta chains were read from a single sample in a study of blood T cell repertoires in COVID-19. TCRdb's copy holds only in-frame clones and misses some; the assay was immunoSEQ multiplex PCR. Of around 41,000 clones in the sample, about 89% are singletons; the top ten hold approximately 15%. The material sequenced was peripheral blood. These receptors were collected from a woman aged 25 to 39 in a cohort sampled during active COVID-19. CDR3s include the opening cysteine and the closing phenylalanine or tryptophan. D genes are given only for firm matches. Clone sizes are given selectively: once, few, many, or a class where the clone is expanded.

D	J	V	size	CDR3	DNA
TRBD1	TRBJ2-3	TRBV24-1	NA	CATSDVRGNTDTQYF	TGTGCCACCAGTGATGTCAGGGGGAACACAGATACGCAGTATTTT
TRBD2	TRBJ2-3	TRBV9	NA	CASSVGLAGGKTDTQYF	TGTGCCAGCAGCGTGGGACTAGCGGGAGGGAAAACAGATACGCAGTATTTT
TRBD2	TRBJ2-7	TRBV27	NA	CASSQRGSYEQYF	TGTGCCAGTTCCCAGCGGGGGTCCTACGAGCAGTACTTC
TRBD1	TRBJ1-6	TRBV5-4	once	CASSWKGTEPLHF	TGTGCCAGCAGCTGGAAGGGGACAGAGCCCCTCCACTTT
NA	TRBJ1-2	TRBV5-6	NA	CASSLGAYGYTF	TGTGCCAGCAGCTTGGGAGCCTATGGCTACACCTTC
NA	TRBJ1-5	TRBV6-1	few	CASSEGIPGHQPQHF	TGTGCCAGCAGTGAAGGGATCCCTGGGCATCAGCCCCAGCATTTT
NA	TRBJ1-5	TRBV6-6	NA	CASRDIYSNQPQHF	TGTGCCAGCAGAGACATCTATAGCAATCAGCCCCAGCATTTT
NA	TRBJ2-1	TRBV28	NA	CASTTDLGGDGHNEQFF	TGTGCCAGCACCACCGATTTAGGAGGGGATGGCCACAATGAGCAGTTCTTC
TRBD2	TRBJ2-3	TRBV7-3	few	CASSSGLAGGATQYF	TGTGCCAGCAGCTCGGGACTAGCGGGAGGGGCGACGCAGTATTTT
NA	TRBJ2-7	TRBV19	NA	CASGFGYEQYF	TGTGCCAGCGGTTTCGGGTACGAGCAGTACTTC
TRBD2	TRBJ2-7	TRBV6-5	few	CASSYRRGGSSEQYF	TGTGCCAGCAGTTACCGCCGAGGCGGGAGCTCCGAGCAGTACTTC
TRBD1	TRBJ1-6	TRBV27	NA	CASSGGRGSYNSPLHF	TGTGCCAGCAGTGGGGGCAGGGGGTCCTATAATTCACCCCTCCACTTT
NA	TRBJ1-2	TRBV7-9	NA	CASSRDGTLGYTF	TGTGCCAGCAGCCGAGACGGGACACTTGGCTACACCTTC
TRBD2	TRBJ2-3	TRBV2	NA	CASSEGRGRTDTQYF	TGTGCCAGCAGTGAAGGGCGGGGGAGAACAGATACGCAGTATTTT
NA	TRBJ1-2	TRBV24-1	NA	CATSDPNRDGYTF	TGTGCCACCAGTGACCCGAACAGGGACGGCTACACCTTC
TRBD1	TRBJ1-2	TRBV24-1	NA	CATSDPSQGAEGYTF	TGTGCCACCAGTGACCCCTCCCAGGGGGCGGAGGGCTACACCTTC
TRBD1	TRBJ1-5	TRBV3-1/TRBV3-2	NA	CASSQGDRGSRGNQPQHF	TGTGCCAGCAGCCAGGGGGACAGGGGGTCGAGGGGCAATCAGCCCCAGCATTTT
NA	TRBJ2-3	TRBV5-4	NA	CASSLDSGFTDTQYF	TGTGCCAGCAGCTTGGATAGCGGATTCACAGATACGCAGTATTTT
NA	TRBJ1-5	TRBV5-1	NA	CASSLDGQPNQPQHF	TGCGCCAGCAGCTTGGATGGACAGCCAAATCAGCCCCAGCATTTT
NA	TRBJ2-7	TRBV21-1	NA	CASSKVQGPPPPSYEQYF	TGTGCCAGCAGCAAAGTGCAGGGCCCACCTCCCCCGTCCTACGAGCAGTACTTC
TRBD1	TRBJ2-7	TRBV7-2	NA	CASSSDRGRFYEQYF	TGTGCCAGCAGCTCCGACAGGGGGCGATTTTACGAGCAGTACTTC
NA	TRBJ1-1	TRBV5-5	NA	CASSFTQGITEAFF	TGTGCCAGCAGCTTTACTCAGGGGATCACTGAAGCTTTCTTT
NA	TRBJ1-2	TRBV10-2	NA	CASSYPTGKGANYGYTF	TGCGCCAGCAGTTACCCCACAGGGAAAGGAGCTAACTATGGCTACACCTTC
NA	TRBJ2-1	TRBV19	NA	CASSPTEYNEQFF	TGTGCCAGTAGCCCGACAGAATACAATGAGCAGTTCTTC
NA	TRBJ2-4	TRBV6-6	NA	CASSPGVAKNIQYF	TGTGCCAGCAGTCCCGGGGTAGCCAAAAACATTCAGTACTTC
TRBD2	TRBJ2-1	TRBV11-2	NA	CASSPGRGGRSYNEQFF	TGTGCCAGCAGCCCCGGACGTGGCGGGAGATCCTACAATGAGCAGTTCTTC
NA	TRBJ2-7	TRBV5-8	few	CASSPLRRRAGEQYF	TGTGCCAGCAGCCCGCTAAGGAGGAGGGCCGGCGAGCAGTACTTC
TRBD2	TRBJ2-7	TRBV10-2	NA	CASSDGLASYEQYF	TGCGCCAGCAGTGACGGACTAGCGTCCTACGAGCAGTACTTC